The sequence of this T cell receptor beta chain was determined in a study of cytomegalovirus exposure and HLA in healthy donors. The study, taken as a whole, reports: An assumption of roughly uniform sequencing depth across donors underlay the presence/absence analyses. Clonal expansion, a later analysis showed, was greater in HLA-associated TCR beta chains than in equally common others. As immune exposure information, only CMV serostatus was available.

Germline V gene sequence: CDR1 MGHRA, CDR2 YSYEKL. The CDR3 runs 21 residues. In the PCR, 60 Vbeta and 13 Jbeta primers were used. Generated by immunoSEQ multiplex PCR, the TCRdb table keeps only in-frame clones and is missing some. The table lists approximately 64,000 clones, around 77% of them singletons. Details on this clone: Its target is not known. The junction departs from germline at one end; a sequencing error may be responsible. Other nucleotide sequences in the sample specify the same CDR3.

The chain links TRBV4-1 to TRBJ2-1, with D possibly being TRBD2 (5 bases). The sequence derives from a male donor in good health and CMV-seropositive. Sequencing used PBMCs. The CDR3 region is CASSQEGVGLGPSRAYNEQFF. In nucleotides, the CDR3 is TGCGCTAGCAGCCAAGAGGGAGTAGGCCTAGGCCCTTCCCGGGCCTACAATGAGCAGTTCTTC.